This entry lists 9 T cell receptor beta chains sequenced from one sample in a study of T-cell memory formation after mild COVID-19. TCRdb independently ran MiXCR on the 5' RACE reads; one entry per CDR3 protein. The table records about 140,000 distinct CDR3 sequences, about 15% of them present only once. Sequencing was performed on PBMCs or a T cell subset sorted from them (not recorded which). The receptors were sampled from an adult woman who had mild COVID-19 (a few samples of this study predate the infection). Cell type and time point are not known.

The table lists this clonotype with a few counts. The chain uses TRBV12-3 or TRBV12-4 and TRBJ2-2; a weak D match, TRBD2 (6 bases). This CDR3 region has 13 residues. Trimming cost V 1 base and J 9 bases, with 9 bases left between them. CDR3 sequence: CASSLVGGRELFF. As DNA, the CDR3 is TGTGCCAGCAGTTTAGTAGGCGGGAGGGAGCTGTTTTTT.

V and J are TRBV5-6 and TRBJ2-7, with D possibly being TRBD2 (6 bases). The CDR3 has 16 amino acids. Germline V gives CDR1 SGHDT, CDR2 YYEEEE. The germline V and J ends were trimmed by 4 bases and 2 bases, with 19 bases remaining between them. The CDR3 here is CASSRGGNSRPYEQYF. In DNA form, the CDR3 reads TGTGCCAGCAGCCGTGGGGGGAACTCTAGACCCTACGAGCAGTACTTC.

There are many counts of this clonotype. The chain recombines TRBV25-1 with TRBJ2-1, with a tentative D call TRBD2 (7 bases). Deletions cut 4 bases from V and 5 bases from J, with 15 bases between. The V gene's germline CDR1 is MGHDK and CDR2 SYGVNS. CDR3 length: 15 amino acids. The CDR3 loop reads CASSVRGAENNEQFF. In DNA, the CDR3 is TGTGCCAGCAGTGTACGGGGGGCCGAGAACAATGAGCAGTTCTTC.

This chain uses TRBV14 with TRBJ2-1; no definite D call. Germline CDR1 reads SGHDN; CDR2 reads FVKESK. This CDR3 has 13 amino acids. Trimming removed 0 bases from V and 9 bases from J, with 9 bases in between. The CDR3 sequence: CASSQDRIGEQFF. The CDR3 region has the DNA TGTGCCAGCAGCCAAGACCGGATTGGTGAGCAGTTCTTC.

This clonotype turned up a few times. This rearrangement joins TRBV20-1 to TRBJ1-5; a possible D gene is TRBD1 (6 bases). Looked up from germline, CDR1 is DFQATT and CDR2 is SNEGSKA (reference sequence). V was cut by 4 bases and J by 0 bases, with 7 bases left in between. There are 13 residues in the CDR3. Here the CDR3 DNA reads TGCAGTGCTAACAGGGATAGCAATCAGCCCCAGCATTTT. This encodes CSANRDSNQPQHF.

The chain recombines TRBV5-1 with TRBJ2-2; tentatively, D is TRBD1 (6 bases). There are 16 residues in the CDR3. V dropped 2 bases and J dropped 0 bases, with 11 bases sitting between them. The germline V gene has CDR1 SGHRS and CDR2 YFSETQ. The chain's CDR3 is CASSFTDSANTGELFF. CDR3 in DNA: TGCGCCAGCAGCTTTACGGACAGCGCGAACACCGGGGAGCTGTTTTTT.

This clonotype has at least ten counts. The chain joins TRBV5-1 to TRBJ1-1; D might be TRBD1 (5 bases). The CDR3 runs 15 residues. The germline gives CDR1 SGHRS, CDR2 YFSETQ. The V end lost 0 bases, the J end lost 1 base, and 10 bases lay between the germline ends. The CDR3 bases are TGCGCCAGCAGCTTGGGATCTCAGGGGAACACTGAAGCTTTCTTT. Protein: CASSLGSQGNTEAFF.

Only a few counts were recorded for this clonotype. CDR3 sequence (DNA): TGTGCCAGCAGCGGAGGGGCCAACGTCCTGACTTTC. It translates to CASSGGANVLTF. The gene calls are TRBV7-2 and TRBJ2-6; D not certain. Trimming took 5 bases from V and 4 from J, leaving 3 bases between them. The CDR3 totals 12 residues. Germline-derived CDR1 and CDR2 are SGHTA and FQGNSA.

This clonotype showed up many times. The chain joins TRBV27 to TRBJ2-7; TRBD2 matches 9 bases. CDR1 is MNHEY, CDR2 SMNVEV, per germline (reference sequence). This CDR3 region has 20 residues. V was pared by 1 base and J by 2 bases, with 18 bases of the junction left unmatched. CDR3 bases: TGTGCCAGCAGTTTATTGGGGCATTGGGGGGTAGCGGGAGCGACCTACGAGCAGTACTTC. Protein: CASSLLGHWGVAGATYEQYF.